This T cell receptor beta chain is from a study of T cells in Graves' hyperthyroidism and ophthalmopathy. Study conclusions and caveats: In validation, the model predicted ophthalmopathy. These predictions came a median about 6 months before onset.

Graves' hyperthyroidism is called stable when ophthalmopathy does not progress within 18 months. Disease duration under 2 months; hyperthyroidism patients were aged 18 to 65. Uncontrolled infections, other autoimmune diseases, pregnancy or lactation led to exclusion of patients. Amplified regions were TCR beta CDR3 sequences from RNA transcripts. HTBI primers were employed in a first-round RT-PCR of the TCR CDR3. A single record per CDR3 protein comes from TCRdb applying MiXCR to the multiplex PCR reads. The sample includes about 560,000 distinct CDR3 sequences, 46% of them seen just once. This clonotype was observed at least ten times. The antigen is undetermined. This CDR3 is built from 13 residues. Germline CDR1 SGHVS, CDR2 FQNEAQ. Trimming stripped 4 bases from V and 5 bases from J, with 12 bases between.

This sequence joins TRBV7-8 and TRBJ2-7; D gene ambiguous. Material for sequencing was peripheral blood or thyroid tissue (not recorded which). This sequence originates from a woman between 18 and 29 years old with Graves' hyperthyroidism. CDR3: CASSSRLWNEQYF. CDR3 DNA sequence: TGTGCCAGCAGCTCCCGTTTGTGGAACGAGCAGTACTTC. Full variable domain (outside the CDR3, taken from reference TRBV7-8 and TRBJ2-7): GAGVSQSPRYKVAKRGQDVALRCDPISGHVSLFWYQQALGQGPEFLTYFQNEAQLDKSGLPSDRFFAERPEGSVSTLKIQRTQQEDSAVYLCASSSRLWNEQYFGPGTRLTVT.